The T cell receptor (beta chain) under discussion was sequenced for a study of T cell repertoires in cytomegalovirus infection (dated by TCRdb to the late 2010s). About the full investigation: Donor HLA type was relevant to the analysis, because carriage of CMV infection together with the matching HLA type was indicated by public TCR beta signatures. What the research found in general, with its limitations: The ex vivo response was dominated by HLA-C-restricted CMV-specific TCR beta clonotypes, which also provided the single most frequent clonotype in two of eight donors. In both this cohort and an independent roughly 400-donor cohort, the cumulative frequency of public TCR beta family members distinguished carriers of CMV infection plus the relevant HLA type.

The sequencer listed for this sample is Illumina HiSeq 1500. TCRdb reprocessed the public reads (quality trimming at Q25 with fastp, clone calling with MiXCR) and kept in-frame beta chains. A single entry per CDR3 protein holds the most common genes and DNA from its merged rows. This sample gives a few hundred thousand distinct CDR3 sequences in total; over 8% of them show up just once. Roughly 16% of the sample belongs to the ten largest clones. The CDR3 has 12 amino acids, counting the end cysteine and phenylalanine. Just the 36-base CDR3 DNA is kept, in frame starting at base 1. Via the germline V gene, CDR1 is MDHEN and CDR2 SYDVKM. Trimming costs V 4 bases and J 6 bases, and their ends lie 9 bases apart. At least ten counts were recorded for this clonotype. No antigen is known for it. No qualities accompany the bases; no much larger clone lies one base away.

The sequence derives from a human donor in good health (CMV status not recorded). Some clones in this sample may be carry-over from other donors' samples. The chain uses TRBV28 and TRBJ1-1; the D gene cannot be resolved reliably. The sample was PBMCs. This receptor has the CDR3 CASSSPRPEAFF. The DNA sequence is TGTGCCAGCAGTTCCCCCCGACCTGAAGCTTTCTTT.